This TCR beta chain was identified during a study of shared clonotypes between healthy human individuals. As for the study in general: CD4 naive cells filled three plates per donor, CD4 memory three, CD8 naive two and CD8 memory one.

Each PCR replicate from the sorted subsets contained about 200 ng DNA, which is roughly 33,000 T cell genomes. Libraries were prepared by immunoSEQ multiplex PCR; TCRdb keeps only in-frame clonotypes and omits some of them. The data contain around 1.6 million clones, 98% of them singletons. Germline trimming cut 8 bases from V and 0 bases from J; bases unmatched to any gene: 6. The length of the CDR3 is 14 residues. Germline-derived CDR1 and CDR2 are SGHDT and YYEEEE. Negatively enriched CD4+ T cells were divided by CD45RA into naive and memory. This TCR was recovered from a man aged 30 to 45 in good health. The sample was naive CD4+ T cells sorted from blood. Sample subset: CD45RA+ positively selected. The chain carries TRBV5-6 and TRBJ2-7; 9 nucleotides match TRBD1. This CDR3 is CASWGQGISYEQYF. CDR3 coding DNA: TGTGCCAGTTGGGGACAGGGAATCTCCTACGAGCAGTACTTC.